The 4 T cell receptor beta chains reported below all come from one sample, sequenced in a study of molecular identifiers for immune sequencing clone quantification. One entry per CDR3 protein, called by TCRdb with MiXCR from the PCR reads. The sample lists around 480,000 distinct CDR3 sequences, around a fifth occurring once. Sequenced: naive CD8+ T cells from blood, with Jurkat cell RNA spiked in. Subset given: FACS-sorted CD8+CD4-CCR7+CD45RA+ naive T cells. The receptors derive from a human donor in good health. Some libraries in this study had Jurkat cell RNA spiked in.

This clonotype was seen a handful of times. The rearrangement links TRBV11-3 to TRBJ2-5; no firm D call. V lost 3 bases, J lost 0 bases, and 8 bases lay in between. CDR1 SGHNT and CDR2 YENEEA come from the germline V gene. The CDR3 contains 14 residues. The CDR3 loop reads CASSFRRYQETQYF. For the CDR3, the DNA is TGTGCCAGCAGCTTTCGCAGATACCAAGAGACCCAGTACTTC.

As for this clonotype: This sequence may be a read error, since a much larger clone differs from it by one base. J is TRBJ2-7 and V is TRBV20-1, with 10 bases aligning to TRBD2. The CDR3 has 15 residues. CDR1 and CDR2 from the germline V gene are DFQATT and SNEGSKA (reference sequence). The CDR3 bases are TGCAGAGCTAGAGATCGTAGCGGGAGGTACCACGAGCAGTACTTC. This codes for CRARDRSGRYHEQYF.

This rearrangement joins TRBV28 to TRBJ2-7; 7 positions agree with TRBD1. V lost 6 bases to trimming and J lost 1 base; unmatched junction nucleotides: 12. The germline CDR1 and CDR2 sequences are MDHEN and SYDVKM. There are 16 residues in the CDR3. This chain's CDR3 is CASSPTPGQYSYEQYF. The CDR3 nucleotides are TGTGCCAGCAGCCCAACCCCGGGACAGTATTCCTACGAGCAGTACTTC.

This clonotype appeared a few times. DNA for the CDR3: TGTGCCAGCAGTTTTGGGGGGTTCAACTATGGCTACACCTTC. This encodes CASSFGGFNYGYTF. The chain links TRBV12-3 or TRBV12-4 to TRBJ1-2; possibly TRBD1 for D (5 bases). CDR3 length equals 14 residues. Trimming stripped 3 bases from V and 2 bases from J, with 10 bases between.